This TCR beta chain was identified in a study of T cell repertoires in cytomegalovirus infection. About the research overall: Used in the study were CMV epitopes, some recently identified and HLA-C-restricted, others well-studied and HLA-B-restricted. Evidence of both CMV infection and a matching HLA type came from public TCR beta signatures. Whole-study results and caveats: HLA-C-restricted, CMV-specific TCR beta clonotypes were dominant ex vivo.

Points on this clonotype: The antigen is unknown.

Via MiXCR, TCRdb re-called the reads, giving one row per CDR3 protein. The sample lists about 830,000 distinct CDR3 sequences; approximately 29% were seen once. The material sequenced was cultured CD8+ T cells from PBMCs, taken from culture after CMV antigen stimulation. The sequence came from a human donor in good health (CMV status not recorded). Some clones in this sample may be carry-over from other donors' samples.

CDR3: CASSQGTYAHNEQFF. CDR3 DNA: TGCGCCAGCAGCCAAGGGACTTACGCCCACAATGAGCAGTTCTTC. J is TRBJ2-1 and V is TRBV4-3; D may be TRBD2 (5 bases). The CDR3 runs 15 residues. V gave up 1 base and J gave up 5 bases, with 12 bases separating them. Germline assignment: CDR1 LGHNA and CDR2 YSLEER.